The rows below give T cell receptor beta chains drawn from one sample of a study of shared clonotypes between healthy human individuals. Clones were read by immunoSEQ multiplex PCR, and TCRdb kept only the in-frame ones, dropping some. The sample holds approximately 1.4 million clones, around 98% seen once. The sequencing sample was made of naive CD4+ T cells sorted from blood. Source of these receptors: a man aged 25 to 40 in good health. The CDR3 runs from the conserved cysteine through the conserved F or W. D genes are given only for firm matches. The listing skips clone size in some rows; elsewhere it reads once, few, many or a size class.

>NA|NA|TRBV25-1|TRBJ1-3
TGTGCCAGCAGTGACTGGGCCCGGTACACCATATATTTT
CASSDWARYTIYF
>NA|once|TRBV7-3|TRBJ2-1
TGTGCCAGCAGCTCCGGTCCAAGCTCCTACAATGAGCAGTTCTTC
CASSSGPSSYNEQFF
>NA|NA|TRBV7-2|TRBJ2-3
TGTGCCAGCAGCGTCCGAACCCCCCCAGATACGCAGTATTTT
CASSVRTPPDTQYF
>NA|NA|TRBV7-3|TRBJ2-1
TGTGCCAGCAGCCACGGGCCGGTCGACTACAATGAGCAGTTCTTC
CASSHGPVDYNEQFF
>TRBD2|NA|TRBV6-6|TRBJ2-7
TGTGCCAGCAGTTCGCTCCTAGCGGGAGTTAATGAGCAGTACTTC
CASSSLLAGVNEQYF
>TRBD2|NA|TRBV6-5|TRBJ2-1
TGTGCCAGCAGTTACGCTAGCGGGAGGGCCAATGAGCAGTTCTTC
CASSYASGRANEQFF
>NA|NA|TRBV28|TRBJ1-1
TGTGCCGCGGGTCCAGGGCACATGAACACTGAAGCTTTCTTT
CAAGPGHMNTEAFF
>TRBD1|NA|TRBV9|TRBJ1-4
TGTGCCAGCAGCGGCGACAGGGGAACTAATGAAAAACTGTTTTTT
CASSGDRGTNEKLFF
>TRBD2|NA|TRBV10-3|TRBJ2-5
TGTGCCATCAGTGGGACTAGCGGTTATCAGGTGGGGGAGACCCAGTACTTC
CAISGTSGYQVGETQYF
>TRBD1|once|TRBV18|TRBJ2-1
TGTGCCAGCTCACCACCGGGAAGAGCAGGGGGCAATGAGCAGTTCTTC
CASSPPGRAGGNEQFF
>NA|once|TRBV18|TRBJ2-1
TGTGCCAGCTCACCTATGTCCCAACCCTACAATGAGCAGTTCTTC
CASSPMSQPYNEQFF
>NA|NA|TRBV7-6|TRBJ1-4
TGTGCCAGCAGAGACAGACCCGGTAGTGGAACTAATGAAAAACTGTTTTTT
CASRDRPGSGTNEKLFF
>TRBD1|once|TRBV9|TRBJ2-5
TGTGCCAGCAGCGTCGACAGGGGGCTTCAAGAGACCCAGTACTTC
CASSVDRGLQETQYF
>NA|NA|TRBV28|TRBJ1-1
TGTGCCAGCAGTTTAATGGGAACACTGGGGACTGAAGCTTTCTTT
CASSLMGTLGTEAFF
>NA|NA|TRBV9|TRBJ2-5
TGTGCCAGCAGCCCCCTGGGACTCCAAGAGACCCAGTACTTC
CASSPLGLQETQYF